The sequence of this TCR beta chain was determined in a study of cytomegalovirus exposure and HLA in healthy donors. Study outcomes and limitations: Later examination showed HLA-associated TCR beta chains had greater clonal expansion than equally common others. Reports state that TCR beta sequences accurately predicted most subjects' HLA-A and HLA-B alleles. Some TCR beta chains (roughly 150 of them) were listed as cytomegalovirus-associated.

On this clone: Its antigen is unknown.

The length of the CDR3 is 14 residues. CDR1 and CDR2 from the germline V gene are SEHNR and FQNEAQ (reference sequence). The germline V and J ends were trimmed by 1 base and 0 bases, with 6 bases remaining between them. PCR primers comprised 60 Vbeta and 13 Jbeta primers. Only in-frame clones appear in the TCRdb table, and some are missing; sequencing was by immunoSEQ multiplex PCR. The sample holds 120,000 to 150,000 clones, 70% to 85% seen once. The TCR comes from a woman aged 35 to 49 in good health and CMV-seronegative. The rearrangement links TRBV7-9 to TRBJ1-2; TRBD1 is a possible D gene (6 bases). The sample taken for sequencing was PBMCs. CDR3 nucleotides: TGTGCCAGCAGCTTAGGGACAGCTAACTATGGCTACACCTTC. Protein sequence: CASSLGTANYGYTF.